This is a list of T cell receptor beta chains from one sample in a study of PD-L1 blockade in urothelial cancer. The protocol was immunoSEQ multiplex PCR, while the TCRdb copy is restricted to in-frame clones and leaves out a portion. In the table there are more than 75,000 clones, over 80% of which are singletons. The specimen was PBMCs, collected around atezolizumab (anti-PD-L1) treatment. These receptors originate from a man between 60 and 75 years old with urothelial cancer. The CDR3 runs from the conserved cysteine through the conserved F or W. D genes are given only for firm matches. Clone size is shown for a subset of rows, as once, few, many or a class of expanded clone.

abundance: -
d_gene: TRBD1
v_gene: TRBV30
j_gene: TRBJ2-7
CDR3nt: TGTGCCTGGAGAAAGACAGGGAGCTCCTACGAGCAGTACTTC
CDR3aa: CAWRKTGSSYEQYF

abundance: -
d_gene: TRBD1
v_gene: TRBV4-1
j_gene: TRBJ2-7
CDR3nt: TGCGCCAGCAGCCAAGACCCCGACAGGGGCTCTTTCTACGAGCAGTACTTC
CDR3aa: CASSQDPDRGSFYEQYF

abundance: -
d_gene: -
v_gene: TRBV10-2
j_gene: TRBJ2-5
CDR3nt: TGCGCCAGCCTGGGGGCCCAAGAGACCCAGTACTTC
CDR3aa: CASLGAQETQYF

abundance: -
d_gene: -
v_gene: TRBV5-1
j_gene: TRBJ2-5
CDR3nt: TGCGCCAGCGGACTAACGCGGGAGACCCAGTACTTC
CDR3aa: CASGLTRETQYF

abundance: -
d_gene: -
v_gene: TRBV6-5
j_gene: TRBJ1-6
CDR3nt: TGTGCCAGCAGTTACTCTGAGAGCTCCTATAATTCACCCCTCCACTTT
CDR3aa: CASSYSESSYNSPLHF

abundance: -
d_gene: TRBD1
v_gene: TRBV5-1
j_gene: TRBJ2-7
CDR3nt: TGCGCCAGCAGGACCACCGGGACAGGGGGGGACGAGCAGTACTTC
CDR3aa: CASRTTGTGGDEQYF

abundance: -
d_gene: TRBD1
v_gene: TRBV6-1
j_gene: TRBJ1-5
CDR3nt: TGTGCCAGCAGTGCGGACAGGTTCGGTCAGCCCCAGCATTTT
CDR3aa: CASSADRFGQPQHF

abundance: -
d_gene: TRBD2
v_gene: TRBV10-3
j_gene: TRBJ2-2
CDR3nt: TGTGCCATCGGGACTAGCGGGAGTAACACCGGGGAGCTGTTTTTT
CDR3aa: CAIGTSGSNTGELFF

abundance: -
d_gene: TRBD1
v_gene: TRBV6-5
j_gene: TRBJ2-7
CDR3nt: TGTGCCAGCAGCTATGGACAGGGATTAGGGTACGAGCAGTACTTC
CDR3aa: CASSYGQGLGYEQYF

abundance: -
d_gene: TRBD2
v_gene: TRBV9
j_gene: TRBJ2-1
CDR3nt: TGTGCCAGCAGCGTAGACGGGAGGGCCTACAATGAGCAGTTCTTC
CDR3aa: CASSVDGRAYNEQFF

abundance: few
d_gene: -
v_gene: TRBV4-1
j_gene: TRBJ2-7
CDR3nt: TGCGCCAGCAGCCAAGACAGGCCCTACGAGCAGTACTTC
CDR3aa: CASSQDRPYEQYF

abundance: -
d_gene: -
v_gene: TRBV28
j_gene: TRBJ2-1
CDR3nt: TGTGCCAGCAGTTTATGGGGGCTAGAGGCCCCGAATGAGCAGTTCTTC
CDR3aa: CASSLWGLEAPNEQFF

abundance: -
d_gene: -
v_gene: TRBV28
j_gene: TRBJ1-1
CDR3nt: TGTGCCAGCACCTACCCGGGGGAGAACACTGAAGCTTTCTTT
CDR3aa: CASTYPGENTEAFF

abundance: -
d_gene: -
v_gene: TRBV6-5
j_gene: TRBJ2-2
CDR3nt: TGTGCCAGCAGTCAGAGGACCGGGGAGCTGTTTTTT
CDR3aa: CASSQRTGELFF